The clone carrying this TCR beta chain occurred once. No antigen is known for it. This sample is drawn from a study of identical twins. Study-wide points: Out-of-frame beta sequences exhibited a weaker degree of excess twin sharing.

cDNA carried unique molecular identifiers, and a universal primer site was added by template switching. One entry per CDR3 protein results from TCRdb running MiXCR on the 5' RACE reads. The data hold 1.5 million to 2 million distinct CDR3 sequences, with about 30% observed a single time. The CDR3 has 15 residues. CDR1 is MDHEN and CDR2 is SYDVKM in the germline V gene. The chain couples TRBV28 to TRBJ2-4; 7 nucleotides align to TRBD1. The J call is in doubt because the DNA end fits TRBJ2-7 better. The sample consisted of cord blood. This sequence originates from a newborn girl in good health. The CDR3 DNA reads TGTGCCAGCAGTTATTCAGGGGCAGGGGGCTACGAGCAGTACTTC. As protein: CASSYSGAGGYEQYF.